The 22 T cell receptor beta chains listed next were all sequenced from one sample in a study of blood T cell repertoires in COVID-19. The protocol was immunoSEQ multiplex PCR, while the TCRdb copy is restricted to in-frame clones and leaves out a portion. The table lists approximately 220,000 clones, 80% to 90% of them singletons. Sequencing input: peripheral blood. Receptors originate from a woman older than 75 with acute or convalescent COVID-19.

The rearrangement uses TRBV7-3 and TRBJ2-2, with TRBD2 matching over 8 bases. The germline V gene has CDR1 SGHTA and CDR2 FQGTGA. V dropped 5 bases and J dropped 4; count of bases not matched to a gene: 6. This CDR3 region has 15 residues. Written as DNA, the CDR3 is TGTGCCAGCAGCCGGGGACTAGGGGGCACCGGGGAGCTGTTTTTT. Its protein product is CASSRGLGGTGELFF.

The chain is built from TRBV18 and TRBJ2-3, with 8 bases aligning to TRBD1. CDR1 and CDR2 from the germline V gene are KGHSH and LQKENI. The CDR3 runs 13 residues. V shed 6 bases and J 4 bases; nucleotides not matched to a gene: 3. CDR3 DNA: TGTGCCAGCTCTCAGGACAGGGCAGATACGCAGTATTTT. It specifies CASSQDRADTQYF.

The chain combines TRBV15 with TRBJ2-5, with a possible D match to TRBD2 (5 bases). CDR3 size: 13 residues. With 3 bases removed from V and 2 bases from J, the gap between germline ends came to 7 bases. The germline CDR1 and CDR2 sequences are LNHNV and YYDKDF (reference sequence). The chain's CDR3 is CATSRDLQETQYF. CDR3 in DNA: TGTGCCACCAGCAGGGACTTACAAGAGACCCAGTACTTC.

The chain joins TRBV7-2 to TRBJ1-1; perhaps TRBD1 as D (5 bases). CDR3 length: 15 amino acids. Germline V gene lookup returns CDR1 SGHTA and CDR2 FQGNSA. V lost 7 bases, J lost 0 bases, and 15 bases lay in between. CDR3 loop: CASNVGGRMNTEAFF. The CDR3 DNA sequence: TGTGCCAGCAACGTGGGGGGACGAATGAACACTGAAGCTTTCTTT.

The CDR3 is CASSLDTGNTGELFF. In DNA form, the CDR3 reads TGTGCCAGCAGCTTAGATACAGGAAACACCGGGGAGCTGTTTTTT. This chain links TRBV11-2 with TRBJ2-2; the D gene is possibly TRBD1 (5 bases). Germline V CDR1 and CDR2: SGHAT, FQNNGV. The CDR3 is 15 residues long. V lost 0 bases to trimming and J lost 2 bases, with 7 bases between them.

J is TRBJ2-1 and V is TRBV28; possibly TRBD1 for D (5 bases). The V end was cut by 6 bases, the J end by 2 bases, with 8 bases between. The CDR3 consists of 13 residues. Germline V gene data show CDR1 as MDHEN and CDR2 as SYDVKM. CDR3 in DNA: TGTGCCAGCAGAAAGACAGCCTACAATGAGCAGTTCTTC. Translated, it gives CASRKTAYNEQFF.

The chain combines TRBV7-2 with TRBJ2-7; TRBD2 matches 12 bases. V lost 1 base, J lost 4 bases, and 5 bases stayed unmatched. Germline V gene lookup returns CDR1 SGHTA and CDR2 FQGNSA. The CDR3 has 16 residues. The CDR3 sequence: CASSLGASGGGYEQYF. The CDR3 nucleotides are TGTGCCAGCAGCTTAGGGGCTAGCGGGGGGGGATACGAGCAGTACTTC.

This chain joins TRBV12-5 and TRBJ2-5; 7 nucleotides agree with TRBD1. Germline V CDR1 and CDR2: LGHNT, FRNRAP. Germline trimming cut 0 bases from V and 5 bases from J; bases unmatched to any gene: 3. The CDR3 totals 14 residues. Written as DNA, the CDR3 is TGTGCTAGTGGTTTGGTAGGGGGCTTGGAGACCCAGTACTTC. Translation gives CASGLVGGLETQYF.

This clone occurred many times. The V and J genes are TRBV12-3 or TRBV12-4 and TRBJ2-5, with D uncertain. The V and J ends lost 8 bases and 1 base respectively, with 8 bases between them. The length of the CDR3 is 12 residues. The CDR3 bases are TGTGCCAGCGCCGAGGTCCAAGAGACCCAGTACTTC. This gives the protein CASAEVQETQYF.

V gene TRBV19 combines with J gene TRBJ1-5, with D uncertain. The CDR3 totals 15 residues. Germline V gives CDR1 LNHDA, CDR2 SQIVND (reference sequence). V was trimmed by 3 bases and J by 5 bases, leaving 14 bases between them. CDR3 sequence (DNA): TGTGCCAGTAGTATCTTGCCCGATCGCGATCAGCCCCAGCATTTT. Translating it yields CASSILPDRDQPQHF.

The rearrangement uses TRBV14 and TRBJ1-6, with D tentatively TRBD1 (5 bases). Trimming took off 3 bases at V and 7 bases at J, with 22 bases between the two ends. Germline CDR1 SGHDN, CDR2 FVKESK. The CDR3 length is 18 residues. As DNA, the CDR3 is TGTGCCAGCAGCCACCAGAAGTTGGGTCGGGGGTCCAATTCACCCCTCCACTTT. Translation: CASSHQKLGRGSNSPLHF.

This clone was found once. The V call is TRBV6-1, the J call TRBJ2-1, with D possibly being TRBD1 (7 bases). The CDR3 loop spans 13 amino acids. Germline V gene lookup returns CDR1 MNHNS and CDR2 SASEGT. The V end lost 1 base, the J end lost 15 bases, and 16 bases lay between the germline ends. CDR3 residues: CASSEGGDSLLFF. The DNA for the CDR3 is TGTGCCAGCAGTGAAGGGGGGGACAGCCTCCTGTTCTTC.

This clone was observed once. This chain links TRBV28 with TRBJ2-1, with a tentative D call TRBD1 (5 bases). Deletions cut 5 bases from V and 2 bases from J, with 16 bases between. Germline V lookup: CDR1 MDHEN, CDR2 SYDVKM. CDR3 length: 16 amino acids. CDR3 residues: CASSTTGGRAYNEQFF. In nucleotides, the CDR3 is TGTGCCAGCAGTACTACAGGTGGTAGGGCCTACAATGAGCAGTTCTTC.

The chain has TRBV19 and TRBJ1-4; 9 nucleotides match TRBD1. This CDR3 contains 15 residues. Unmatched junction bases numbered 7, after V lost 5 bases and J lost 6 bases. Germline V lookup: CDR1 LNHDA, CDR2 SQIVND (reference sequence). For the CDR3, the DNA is TGTGCCAGTAGTCAGAAACAGGGGGCGGATGAAAAACTGTTTTTT. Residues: CASSQKQGADEKLFF.

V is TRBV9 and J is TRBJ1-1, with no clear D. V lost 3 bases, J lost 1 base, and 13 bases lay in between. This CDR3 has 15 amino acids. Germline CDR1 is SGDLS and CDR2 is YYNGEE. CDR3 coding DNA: TGTGCCAGCAGCGAAACGTCAGTCCGGAACACTGAAGCTTTCTTT. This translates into CASSETSVRNTEAFF.

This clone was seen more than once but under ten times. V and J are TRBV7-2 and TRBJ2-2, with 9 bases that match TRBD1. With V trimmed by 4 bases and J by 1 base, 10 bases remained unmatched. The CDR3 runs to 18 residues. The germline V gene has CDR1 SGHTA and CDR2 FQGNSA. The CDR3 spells CASSSFSRQGENTGELFF. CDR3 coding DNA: TGTGCCAGCAGCTCTTTTAGTCGACAGGGGGAGAACACCGGGGAGCTGTTTTTT. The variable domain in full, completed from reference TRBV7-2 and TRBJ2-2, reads GAGVSQSPSNKVTEKGKDVELRCDPISGHTALYWYRQSLGQGLEFLIYFQGNSAPDKSGLPSDRFSAERTGGSVSTLTIQRTQQEDSAVYLCASSSFSRQGENTGELFFGEGSRLTVL.

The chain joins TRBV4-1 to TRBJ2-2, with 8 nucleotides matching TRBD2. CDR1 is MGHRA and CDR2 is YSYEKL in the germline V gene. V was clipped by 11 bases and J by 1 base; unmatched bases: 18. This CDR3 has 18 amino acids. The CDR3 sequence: CAPPRLPSAGGNTGELFF. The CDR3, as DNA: TGCGCCCCCCCCCGCCTCCCTTCCGCGGGAGGGAACACCGGGGAGCTGTTTTTT.

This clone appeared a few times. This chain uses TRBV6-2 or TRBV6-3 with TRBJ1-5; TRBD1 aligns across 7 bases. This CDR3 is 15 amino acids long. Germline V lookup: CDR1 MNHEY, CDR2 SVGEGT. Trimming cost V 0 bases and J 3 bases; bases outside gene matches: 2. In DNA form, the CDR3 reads TGTGCCAGCAGTTACTCAGGGGGCTTCAATCAGCCCCAGCATTTT. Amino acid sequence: CASSYSGGFNQPQHF.

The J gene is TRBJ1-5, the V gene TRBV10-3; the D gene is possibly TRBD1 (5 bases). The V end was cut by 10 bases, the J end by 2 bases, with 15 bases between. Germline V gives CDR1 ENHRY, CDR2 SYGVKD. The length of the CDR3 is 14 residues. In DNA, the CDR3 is TGTGCCAGAATCCAGGGCAGGGGCAATCAGCCCCAGCATTTT. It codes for CARIQGRGNQPQHF.

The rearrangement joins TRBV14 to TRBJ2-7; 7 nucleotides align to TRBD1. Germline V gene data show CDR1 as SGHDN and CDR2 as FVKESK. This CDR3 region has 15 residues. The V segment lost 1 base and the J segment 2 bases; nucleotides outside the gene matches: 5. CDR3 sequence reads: CASSQGTGAPYEQYF. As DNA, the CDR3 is TGTGCCAGCAGCCAAGGTACAGGGGCCCCCTACGAGCAGTACTTC.

As DNA, the CDR3 is TGCGCCAGCAAGGGACAGGGAGATTCCACTGAAGCTTTCTTT. This sequence encodes CASKGQGDSTEAFF. The genes are TRBV5-1 and TRBJ1-1; TRBD1 agrees at 9 bases. This CDR3 comprises 14 residues. Per the germline V gene, CDR1 is SGHRS and CDR2 is YFSETQ. J gave up 4 bases and V 6 bases, and 7 bases lay outside the gene matches.

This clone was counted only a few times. The CDR3 reads CASTIPLGSWADTQYF. The CDR3 DNA reads TGTGCCAGCACCATCCCCCTCGGGAGTTGGGCAGATACGCAGTATTTT. The chain carries TRBV7-9 and TRBJ2-3; maybe TRBD2 (6 bases). The V end was cut by 7 bases, the J end by 4 bases, with 21 bases between. The CDR3 sequence is 16 residues long. Germline V lookup: CDR1 SEHNR, CDR2 FQNEAQ (reference sequence).